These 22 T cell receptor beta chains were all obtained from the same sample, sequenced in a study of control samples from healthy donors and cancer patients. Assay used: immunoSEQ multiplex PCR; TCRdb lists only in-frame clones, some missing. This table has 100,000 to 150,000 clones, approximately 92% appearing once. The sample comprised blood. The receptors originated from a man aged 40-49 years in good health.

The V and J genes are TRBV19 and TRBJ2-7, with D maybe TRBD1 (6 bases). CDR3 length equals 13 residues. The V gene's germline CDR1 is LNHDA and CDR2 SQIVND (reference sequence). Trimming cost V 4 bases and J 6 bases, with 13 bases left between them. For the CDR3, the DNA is TGTGCCAGTAGTACAGGGGAACTGGGCGAGCAGTACTTC. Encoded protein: CASSTGELGEQYF.

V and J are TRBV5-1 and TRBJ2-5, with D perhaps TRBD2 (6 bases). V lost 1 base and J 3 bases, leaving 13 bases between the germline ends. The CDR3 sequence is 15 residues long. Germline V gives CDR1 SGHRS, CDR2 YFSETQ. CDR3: CASSLLPGVEETQYF. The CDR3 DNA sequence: TGCGCCAGCAGCTTGCTTCCGGGGGTGGAAGAGACCCAGTACTTC.

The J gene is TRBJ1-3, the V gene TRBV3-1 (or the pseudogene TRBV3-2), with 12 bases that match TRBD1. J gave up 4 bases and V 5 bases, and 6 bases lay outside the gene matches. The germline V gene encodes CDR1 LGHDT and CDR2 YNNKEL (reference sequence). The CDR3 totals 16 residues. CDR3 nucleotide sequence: TGTGCCAGCAGCACCCGGGACAGGGGGCAAGGAAACACCATATATTTT. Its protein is CASSTRDRGQGNTIYF.

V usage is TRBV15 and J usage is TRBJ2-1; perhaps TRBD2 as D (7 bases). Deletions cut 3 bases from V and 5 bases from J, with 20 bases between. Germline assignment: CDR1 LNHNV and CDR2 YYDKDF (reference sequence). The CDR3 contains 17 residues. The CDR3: CATSSLTRGAPNNEQFF. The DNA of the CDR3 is TGTGCCACCAGCAGCCTAACCCGGGGGGCACCAAACAATGAGCAGTTCTTC.

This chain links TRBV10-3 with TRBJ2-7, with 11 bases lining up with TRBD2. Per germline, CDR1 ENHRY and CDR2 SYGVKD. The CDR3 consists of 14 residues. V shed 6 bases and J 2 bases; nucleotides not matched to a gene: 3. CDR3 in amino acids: CAISLAGGTYEQYF. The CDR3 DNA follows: TGTGCCATCAGCCTAGCGGGGGGAACCTACGAGCAGTACTTC.

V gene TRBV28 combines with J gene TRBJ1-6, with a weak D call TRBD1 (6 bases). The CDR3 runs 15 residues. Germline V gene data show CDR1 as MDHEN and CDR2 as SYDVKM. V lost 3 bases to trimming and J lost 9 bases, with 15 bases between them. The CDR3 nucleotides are TGTGCCAGCAGTTTTCTTATACAGGGCGCTTCACCCCTCCACTTT. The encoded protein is CASSFLIQGASPLHF.

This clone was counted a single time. CDR3 nucleotide sequence: TGTGCCAGCAGCCCCGCCCCCGGCGGGGGCTACGAGCAGTACTTC. Translated: CASSPAPGGGYEQYF. The chain combines TRBV3-1 (or the pseudogene TRBV3-2) with TRBJ2-7; 7 bases are shared with TRBD2. With 4 bases clipped from V and 3 bases from J, the junction kept 9 bases outside the gene matches. CDR3 size: 15 residues. Germline values: CDR1 LGHDT, CDR2 YNNKEL (reference sequence).

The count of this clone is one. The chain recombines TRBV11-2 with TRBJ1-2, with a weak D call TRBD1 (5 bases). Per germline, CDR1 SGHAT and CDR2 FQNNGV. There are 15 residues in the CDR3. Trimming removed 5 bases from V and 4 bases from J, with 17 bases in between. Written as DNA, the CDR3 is TGTGCCAGCAGCCCCTTGGGACTGACTTCCTATGGCTACACCTTC. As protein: CASSPLGLTSYGYTF.

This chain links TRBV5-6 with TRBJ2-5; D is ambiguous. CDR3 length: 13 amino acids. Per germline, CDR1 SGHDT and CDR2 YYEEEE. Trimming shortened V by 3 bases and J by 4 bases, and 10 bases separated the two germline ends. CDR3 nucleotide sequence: TGTGCCAGCAGCTACCCCCAGCCAGAGACCCAGTACTTC. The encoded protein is CASSYPQPETQYF.

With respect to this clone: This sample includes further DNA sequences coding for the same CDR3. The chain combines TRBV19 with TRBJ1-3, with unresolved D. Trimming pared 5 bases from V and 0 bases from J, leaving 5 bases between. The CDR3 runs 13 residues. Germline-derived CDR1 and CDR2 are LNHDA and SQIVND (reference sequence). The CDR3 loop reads CASSLSSGNTIYF. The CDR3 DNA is TGTGCCAGTAGTTTATCCTCTGGAAACACCATATATTTT. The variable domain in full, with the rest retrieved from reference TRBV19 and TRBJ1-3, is DGGITQSPKYLFRKEGQNVTLSCEQNLNHDAMYWYRQDPGQGLRLIYYSQIVNDFQKGDIAEGYSVSREKKESFPLTVTSAQKNPTAFYLCASSLSSGNTIYFGEGSWLTVV.

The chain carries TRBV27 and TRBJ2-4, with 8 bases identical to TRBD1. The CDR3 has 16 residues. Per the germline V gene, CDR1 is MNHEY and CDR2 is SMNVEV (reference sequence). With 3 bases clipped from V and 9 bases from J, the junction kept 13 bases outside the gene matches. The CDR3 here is CASSFSYDRGFGIQYF. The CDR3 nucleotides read TGTGCCAGCAGTTTCTCTTATGACAGGGGATTTGGCATTCAGTACTTC.

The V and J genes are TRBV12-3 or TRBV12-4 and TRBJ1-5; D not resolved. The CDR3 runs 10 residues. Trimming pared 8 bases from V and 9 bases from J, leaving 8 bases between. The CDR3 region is CASLDAPQHF. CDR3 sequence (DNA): TGTGCCAGCCTCGATGCGCCCCAGCATTTT.

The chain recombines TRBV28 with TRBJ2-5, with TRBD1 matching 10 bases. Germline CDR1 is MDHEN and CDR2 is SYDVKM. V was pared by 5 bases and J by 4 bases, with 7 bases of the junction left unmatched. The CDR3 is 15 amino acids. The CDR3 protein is CASSAGQGILETQYF. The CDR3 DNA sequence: TGTGCCAGCAGTGCGGGACAGGGGATTTTAGAGACCCAGTACTTC.

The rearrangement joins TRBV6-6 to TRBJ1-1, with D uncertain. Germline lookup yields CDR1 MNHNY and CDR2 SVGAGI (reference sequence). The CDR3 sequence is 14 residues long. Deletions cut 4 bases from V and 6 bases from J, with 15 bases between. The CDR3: CASSSITMNSEAFF. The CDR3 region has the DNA TGTGCCAGCAGTTCGATTACAATGAATTCTGAAGCTTTCTTT.

The CDR3 DNA is TGTGCCAGCTCACCACAAAACTACGAGCAGTACTTC. It codes for CASSPQNYEQYF. The gene calls are TRBV18 and TRBJ2-7; D uncertain. The V end lost 1 base, the J end lost 3 bases, and 4 bases lay between the germline ends. Germline V gene data show CDR1 as KGHSH and CDR2 as LQKENI. CDR3 length equals 12 residues.

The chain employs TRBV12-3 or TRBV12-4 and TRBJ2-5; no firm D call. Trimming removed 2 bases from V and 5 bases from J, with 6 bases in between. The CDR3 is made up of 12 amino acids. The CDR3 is CASSLITETQYF. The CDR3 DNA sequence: TGTGCCAGCAGTTTAATAACGGAGACCCAGTACTTC.

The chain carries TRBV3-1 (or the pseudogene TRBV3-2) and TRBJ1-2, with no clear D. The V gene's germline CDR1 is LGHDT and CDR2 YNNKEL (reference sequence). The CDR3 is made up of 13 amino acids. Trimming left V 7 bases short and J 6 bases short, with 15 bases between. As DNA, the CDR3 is TGTGCCAGCATCAGCGCGTGGTCGGATGGCTACACCTTC. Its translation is CASISAWSDGYTF.

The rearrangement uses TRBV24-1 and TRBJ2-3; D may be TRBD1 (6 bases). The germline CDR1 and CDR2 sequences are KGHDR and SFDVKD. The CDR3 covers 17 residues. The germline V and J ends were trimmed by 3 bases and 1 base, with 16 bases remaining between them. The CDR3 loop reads CATSDRTGTKGTDTQYF. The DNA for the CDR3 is TGTGCCACCAGTGATCGGACCGGGACAAAGGGCACAGATACGCAGTATTTT.

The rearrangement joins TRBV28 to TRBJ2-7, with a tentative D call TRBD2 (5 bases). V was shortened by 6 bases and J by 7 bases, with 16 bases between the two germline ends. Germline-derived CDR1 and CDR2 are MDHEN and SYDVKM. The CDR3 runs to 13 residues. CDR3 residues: CASSGPPSGEQYF. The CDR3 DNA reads TGTGCCAGCAGCGGACCACCATCGGGGGAGCAGTACTTC.

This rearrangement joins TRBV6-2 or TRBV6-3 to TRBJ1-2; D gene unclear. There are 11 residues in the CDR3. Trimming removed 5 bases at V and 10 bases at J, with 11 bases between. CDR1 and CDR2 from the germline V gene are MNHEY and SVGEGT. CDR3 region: CASSRTETYTF. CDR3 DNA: TGTGCCAGCAGTAGAACAGAGACCTACACCTTC.

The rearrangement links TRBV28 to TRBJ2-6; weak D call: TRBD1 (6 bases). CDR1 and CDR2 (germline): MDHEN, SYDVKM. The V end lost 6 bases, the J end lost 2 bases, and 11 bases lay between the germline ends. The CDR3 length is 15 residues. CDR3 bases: TGTGCCAGCAGGACAGCAGGGGCTGGGGCCAACGTCCTGACTTTC. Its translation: CASRTAGAGANVLTF.

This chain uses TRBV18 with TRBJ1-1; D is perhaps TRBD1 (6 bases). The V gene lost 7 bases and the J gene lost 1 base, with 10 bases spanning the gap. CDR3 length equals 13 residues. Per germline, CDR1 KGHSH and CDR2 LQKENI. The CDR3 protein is CASLGTTNTEAFF. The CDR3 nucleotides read TGTGCCAGCTTGGGGACAACGAACACTGAAGCTTTCTTT.